This T cell receptor (beta chain) was observed in a study of shared clonotypes between healthy human individuals. This clone was detected once. Sorted-subset replicate PCR reactions contained around 220 ng DNA, corresponding to about 30,000 T cell genomes. Clones were sequenced by immunoSEQ multiplex PCR, and TCRdb holds only the in-frame ones, with some missing. The table includes under 2,000,000 clones, roughly 94% detected once. The CDR3 extends over 14 amino acids. The J segment lost 10 bases and the V segment lost 7 bases, leaving 9 bases of the junction unmatched. Germline CDR1 reads ENHRY; CDR2 reads SYGVKD. Naive CD8 cells, CD45RO-negative and positively selected for CCR7, excluded terminally differentiated effector memory CD45RA+ cells.

This sequence originates from a young man in good health. The rearrangement uses TRBV10-3 and TRBJ2-1; 11 bases are a match to TRBD2. Sample: naive CD8+ T cells sorted from blood. For the CDR3, the DNA is TGTGCCATCAAAGTAGCGGGGGGGGATCAAGAGCAGTTCTTC. It specifies CAIKVAGGDQEQFF.